These T cell receptor beta chains were read from a single sample in a study of cytomegalovirus exposure and HLA in healthy donors. The method was immunoSEQ multiplex PCR; TCRdb's version includes in-frame clones alone and lacks a portion of them. This sample has 200,000 or so clones, with around four fifths found just once. Material: PBMCs. Every receptor here comes from a woman aged 50 to 60 in good health and CMV-seropositive. CDR3s include the opening cysteine and the closing phenylalanine or tryptophan. A D gene is named only where the DNA matches it firmly. Size is omitted from some rows. Given values are once, few, many or a class for expanded clones.

j_call clone_size d_call v_call cdr3_nt cdr3_aa
TRBJ2-1 NA TRBD2 TRBV7-3 TGTGCCAGCAGCTTAGGAGCGGGGACCTACAATGAGCAGTTCTTC CASSLGAGTYNEQFF
TRBJ2-5 NA TRBD1 TRBV6-5 TGTGCCAGCAGTTACTCGACAGGGTCCCAAGAGACCCAGTACTTC CASSYSTGSQETQYF
TRBJ2-1 NA TRBD2 TRBV11-2 TGTGCCAGCAGCTTAGATCTAATGCCGGGACTAGCGGGGGCCCACAATGAGCAGTTCTTC CASSLDLMPGLAGAHNEQFF
TRBJ1-2 NA NA TRBV5-1 TGCGCCAGCAGCCCCTTGTCGGAGGGTGTCTATGGCTACACCTTC CASSPLSEGVYGYTF
TRBJ2-7 NA TRBD2 TRBV6-5 TGTGCCAGCAAGGGTGGTAGCGGGGGGCCCCAGTACTTC CASKGGSGGPQYF
TRBJ1-1 NA TRBD1 TRBV2 TGTGCCAGCAGTTGGGACAGCGTAATGAACACTGAAGCTTTCTTT CASSWDSVMNTEAFF
TRBJ2-3 NA TRBD1 TRBV29-1 TGCAGCGTTGGGGGACAGGGGGCGCCGGGGGATACGCAGTATTTT CSVGGQGAPGDTQYF
TRBJ2-1 NA NA TRBV27 TGTGCCAGCAGTCCCACCTCGGTTAGACAGTTCTTC CASSPTSVRQFF
TRBJ2-7 NA TRBD1 TRBV2 TGTGCCAGCAGATGGGACAGGGGACCCTCCTACGAGCAGTACTTC CASRWDRGPSYEQYF
TRBJ1-2 NA NA TRBV28 TGTGCCAGCAGTTTAGGACAGTTCGACTATGGCTACACCTTC CASSLGQFDYGYTF
TRBJ1-5 NA NA TRBV9 TGTGCCAGCAGCGCCACGGTCCGTCAGCCCCAGCATTTT CASSATVRQPQHF
TRBJ1-6 NA TRBD1 TRBV5-8 TGTGCCAGCAGCTTGGATGAGGGGGCGCTTGGGAATTCACCCCTCCACTTT CASSLDEGALGNSPLHF
TRBJ2-3 NA NA TRBV6-6 TGTGCCAGCAGTTATTCACAGGGAAATACGCAGTATTTT CASSYSQGNTQYF
TRBJ2-1 once TRBD2 TRBV6-5 TGTGCCAGCTCTCGGGGGGGCGATGAGCAGTTCTTC CASSRGGDEQFF
TRBJ2-7 NA NA TRBV7-2 TGTGCCAGCAGCCGAAGTGGGGCACGGGGGGAGCAGTACTTC CASSRSGARGEQYF
TRBJ1-1 NA NA TRBV7-9 TGTTCCAGCAGTGGGGCGAACACTGAAGCTTTCTTT CSSSGANTEAFF
TRBJ1-5 NA TRBD1 TRBV6-5 TGTGCCAGCAGTTCTTTAGGACAGGGGACACATCAGCCCCAGCATTTT CASSSLGQGTHQPQHF
TRBJ2-1 once NA TRBV11-3 TGTGCCAGCAGCTCAGACAGATATGAGCAGTTCTTC CASSSDRYEQFF
TRBJ1-3 NA NA TRBV2 TGTGCCAGCAGTGCGTTATCAGCGAGAGCGTCTGGAAACACCATATATTTT CASSALSARASGNTIYF
TRBJ2-5 NA TRBD2 TRBV6-1 TGTGCCAGCAGTCCTGATTCGCGGGGGGAAGAGACCCAGTACTTC CASSPDSRGEETQYF
TRBJ2-5 few TRBD2 TRBV6-5 TGTGCCAGCCGCCAACTAGCGGGTGCTGAGACCCAGTACTTC CASRQLAGAETQYF
TRBJ2-1 NA NA TRBV4-1 TGCGCCAGCAGCCAAGAGAGGATCAATGAGCAGTTCTTC CASSQERINEQFF
TRBJ1-1 NA NA TRBV9 TGTGCCAGCTCTAAGAGACAGAACACTGAAGCTTTCTTT CASSKRQNTEAFF
TRBJ1-5 NA NA TRBV9 TGTGCCAGCAGCTCGGACACTAGCAATCAGCCCCAGCATTTT CASSSDTSNQPQHF
TRBJ2-1 NA TRBD2 TRBV6-6 TGTGCCAGCAGTTATGATAGGCGGGGGAGGTCGGATGAGCAGTTCTTC CASSYDRRGRSDEQFF
TRBJ1-2 NA TRBD1 TRBV5-6 TGTGCCAGCAGCCCCTCCCGGACAGGCCTCGGGGGCTACACCTTC CASSPSRTGLGGYTF
TRBJ1-2 NA NA TRBV19 TGTGCCAGTAGTACCCGACAGATTAACTATGGCTACACCTTC CASSTRQINYGYTF
TRBJ2-1 few TRBD1 TRBV7-9 TGTGCCAGCAGCTTAGATAAGGGGGCGCGGTTCTTC CASSLDKGARFF
TRBJ2-5 NA TRBD2 TRBV6-5 TGTGCCAGCAGTTACTCCACGGGGGGGGAGACCCAGTACTTC CASSYSTGGETQYF
TRBJ2-7 NA TRBD2 TRBV5-1 TGCGCCAGCAGCTTGGAACAGCGGGGATCCTACGAGCAGTACTTC CASSLEQRGSYEQYF
TRBJ1-2 NA TRBD1 TRBV29-1 TGCAGCGTTGATCCCGGACAGGGAGTTGGCTACACCTTC CSVDPGQGVGYTF
TRBJ2-7 NA TRBD2 TRBV7-2 TGTGCCAGCAGCCCGCGGGGACTAGCGGGGGGCGGGAGGCAGCAGTACTTC CASSPRGLAGGGRQQYF
TRBJ1-5 NA NA TRBV12-5 TGTGCTAGTGGTTTGACTAGATCGGACGTTTCAAGGCAGCCCCAGCATTTT CASGLTRSDVSRQPQHF
TRBJ1-5 NA NA TRBV7-6 TGTGCCAGCAGCCTGTCAGGGGCCAATCAGCCCCAGCATTTT CASSLSGANQPQHF
TRBJ2-6 NA NA TRBV5-1 TGCGCCAGCAGCTTGGACACTAACTCTGGGGCCAACGTCCTGACTTTC CASSLDTNSGANVLTF
TRBJ1-2 NA NA TRBV2 TGTGCCAGCAGTGATGGCAGCGAATATGGCTACACCTTC CASSDGSEYGYTF